The source of this T cell receptor (beta chain) is a study of shared clonotypes between healthy human individuals. Across the whole study: For every donor, three CD4 naive, three CD4 memory, two CD8 naive and one CD8 memory plates were used.

Every donor was a Caucasian adult from Nashville, Tennessee. Trimming stripped 4 bases from V and 2 bases from J, with 10 bases between. CDR3 length: 15 amino acids. Germline loops: CDR1 SGHRS, CDR2 YFSETQ. In the sorted-subset replicate PCRs, around 200 ng DNA, some 30,000 T cell genomes, was used. Original handling: From ImmunoSEQ came sequences covering only the junction and carrying no quality scores, so filtering differed. Data came from immunoSEQ multiplex PCR; TCRdb stores just in-frame clones and leaves some out. Clone size and the V and J calls come from that table; the DNA yielded D and trimming. The sample consists of 550,000 to 850,000 clones, approximately 79% of them appearing once.

The receptor comes from a woman in her twenties or thirties in good health. The chain carries TRBV5-1 and TRBJ2-6; the D gene is possibly TRBD1 (5 bases). Source material: memory CD4+ T cells sorted from blood. Regarding subset: CD45RA-negative fraction. The CDR3 coding sequence is TGCGCCAGCAGCACCGCAGGGACTGGGGCCAACGTCCTGACTTTC. Translation gives CASSTAGTGANVLTF.